The TCR beta chain described here comes from a study of T-cell memory formation after mild COVID-19. Germline V gives CDR1 SEHNR, CDR2 FQNEAQ (reference sequence). CDR3 length equals 15 residues. J was trimmed by 7 bases and V by 4 bases; bases with no gene match: 9. One entry per CDR3 protein results from TCRdb running MiXCR on the 5' RACE reads. The data show under 300,000 distinct CDR3 sequences, with approximately 19% seen just once and about 23% held by the top ten. This clonotype was counted a single time. The TCR originated in a man aged 18 to 29 who had mild COVID-19 (a few samples of this study predate the infection). Cell type and time point are not known. Sequenced material: PBMCs or a T cell subset sorted from them (not recorded which). The rearrangement joins TRBV7-9 to TRBJ2-3; 9 nucleotides agree with TRBD1. In DNA form, the CDR3 reads TGTGCCAGCAGCTCCCGGGGACAGGGAAGACATACGCAGTATTTT. It encodes CASSSRGQGRHTQYF.